This T cell receptor beta chain derives from a study of Ad26.COV2.S vaccination and SARS-CoV-2 variants. Study summary: Once, or twice with 56 days between doses, Ad26.COV2.S was given intramuscularly. Study findings and constraints: After vaccination, reports described spike-specific CD8+ and CD4+ T cell responses as showing substantial breadth.

The protocol was immunoSEQ multiplex PCR, while the TCRdb copy is restricted to in-frame clones and leaves out a portion. The sample lists about 680,000 clones; approximately 88% were seen once. This CDR3 spans 13 amino acids. Germline CDR1 LNHDA, CDR2 SQIVND (reference sequence). The ends were cut back, 5 bases at V and 8 bases at J, with 12 bases in the middle. As for treatment: roughly 20 received Ad26.COV2.S at low or high dose, single or two shots; 5 received placebo; per-sample allocation not given. Sample collection was performed on day 63 after the first vaccine or placebo injection. As for this clone: Its cognate antigen is unknown.

The chain is built from TRBV19 and TRBJ2-2; D ambiguous. This TCR derives from a person aged 18 to 59 who received the Ad26.COV2.S COVID-19 vaccine or a placebo. Source: peripheral blood, taken in a trial of Ad26.COV2.S vaccine versus placebo. This chain's CDR3 is CASSVTSRGELFF. The CDR3 DNA reads TGTGCCAGTAGTGTGACTTCTAGGGGGGAGCTGTTTTTT.